Sequencing of this T cell receptor beta chain was carried out in a study of blood T cell repertoires in COVID-19. Study details: Samples of COVID-19 (acute and convalescent) were obtained from the United States, Italy and Spain.

Sequencing was performed with immunoSEQ multiplex PCR; in TCRdb, only in-frame clones are kept and a portion is missing. The sample carries about 240,000 clones, around 88% recorded once. Germline CDR1 reads SGHRS; CDR2 reads YFSETQ. The CDR3 totals 16 residues. V was pared by 4 bases and J by 2 bases, with 7 bases of the junction left unmatched. Everyone who took part was 18 to 89 years old, and they came from about two dozen US areas. Sequenced: PBMCs or T cells enriched from blood (not recorded which). This sequence originates from a woman aged 40 to 55 with acute COVID-19. This chain uses TRBV5-1 with TRBJ2-1, with 9 bases matching TRBD2. CDR3 region: CASSPKAGGTYNEQFF. CDR3 DNA: TGCGCCAGCAGCCCGAAAGCGGGAGGCACCTACAATGAGCAGTTCTTC.